Following are 22 T cell receptor beta chains from one sample sequenced in a study of blood T cell repertoires in COVID-19. Generated by immunoSEQ multiplex PCR, the TCRdb table keeps only in-frame clones and is missing some. The sample yields approximately 20,000 clones, roughly 91% seen once. Sequenced: peripheral blood. These TCRs come from a human donor in a cohort sampled during active COVID-19.

The CDR3 sequence is CASSEMRQNEQYF. As DNA, the CDR3 is TGTGCCAGCAGTGAAATGCGGCAGAACGAGCAGTACTTC. This chain joins TRBV6-1 and TRBJ2-7; no firm D call. CDR1 MNHNS and CDR2 SASEGT come from the germline V gene. V was trimmed by 2 bases and J by 5 bases, leaving 10 bases between them. The CDR3 has 13 amino acids.

CDR3 loop: CASSPRTGWTEAFF. The CDR3 nucleotides are TGTGCCAGCAGTCCCCGGACAGGGTGGACTGAAGCTTTCTTT. This chain uses TRBV6-5 with TRBJ1-1; 8 positions agree with TRBD1. Germline trimming cut 5 bases from V and 5 bases from J; bases unmatched to any gene: 7. CDR3 size: 14 residues. Germline values: CDR1 MNHEY, CDR2 SVGAGI.

The rearrangement links TRBV7-3 to TRBJ2-1, with 16 positions matching TRBD2. Germline trimming cut 0 bases from V and 0 bases from J; bases unmatched to any gene: 2. This CDR3 spans 19 amino acids. Germline lookup yields CDR1 SGHTA and CDR2 FQGTGA. The CDR3 region has the DNA TGTGCCAGCAGCTTAACCGGGACTAGCGGGAGGGGCTCCTACAATGAGCAGTTCTTC. Residues: CASSLTGTSGRGSYNEQFF.

The rearrangement joins TRBV28 to TRBJ1-1, with TRBD1 matching 9 bases. This CDR3 has 15 amino acids. Germline V gene sequence: CDR1 MDHEN, CDR2 SYDVKM. The V gene end was trimmed by 6 bases and the J gene end by 4 bases; junction bases not matched to a gene: 9. CDR3 amino acids: CASRAGTGTFTEAFF. CDR3 DNA sequence: TGTGCCAGCAGAGCCGGGACAGGGACATTCACTGAAGCTTTCTTT. The entire variable domain, with the rest obtained from reference TRBV28 and TRBJ1-1, is as follows: DVKVTQSSRYLVKRTGEKVFLECVQDMDHENMFWYRQDPGLGLRLIYFSYDVKMKEKGDIPEGYSVSREKKERFSLILESASTNQTSMYLCASRAGTGTFTEAFFGQGTRLTVV.

This chain joins TRBV6-5 and TRBJ1-2; 8 positions match TRBD1. V was pared by 0 bases and J by 8 bases, with 5 bases of the junction left unmatched. Germline CDR1 MNHEY, CDR2 SVGAGI. CDR3 length: 14 residues. The CDR3 here is CASSYSIGTGGYTF. For the CDR3, the DNA is TGTGCCAGCAGTTACTCGATAGGGACAGGAGGCTACACCTTC.

The rearrangement uses TRBV5-1 and TRBJ2-2, with 14 bases fitting TRBD2. The CDR3 has 17 amino acids. V dropped 4 bases and J dropped 4; count of bases not matched to a gene: 6. Germline loops: CDR1 SGHRS, CDR2 YFSETQ. DNA of the CDR3: TGCGCCAGCAGCGCGACTAGCGGGAGGGCCGGCACCGGGGAGCTGTTTTTT. This codes for CASSATSGRAGTGELFF.

In nucleotides, the CDR3 is TGTGCCAGTACCCTAGCGGGGGTCACAGATACGCAGTATTTT. Protein sequence: CASTLAGVTDTQYF. The V call is TRBV19, the J call TRBJ2-3; the match to TRBD2 covers 10 bases. There are 14 residues in the CDR3. The ends lost 7 bases at V and 2 bases at J; junction bases unmatched: 3. Germline V gene lookup returns CDR1 LNHDA and CDR2 SQIVND (reference sequence).

The chain carries TRBV25-1 and TRBJ1-2, with unresolved D. The V gene lost 4 bases and the J gene lost 11 bases, with 17 bases spanning the gap. The CDR3 runs to 13 residues. The germline CDR1 and CDR2 sequences are MGHDK and SYGVNS. CDR3 region: CASSVFIRSGYTF. CDR3 in DNA: TGTGCCAGCAGTGTATTCATCAGGTCTGGGTACACCTTC.

This clone was seen a single time. The chain recombines TRBV24-1 with TRBJ1-2; weak D call: TRBD1 (5 bases). V lost 7 bases and J lost 6, with 14 bases in between. Germline lookup yields CDR1 KGHDR and CDR2 SFDVKD. The length of the CDR3 is 13 residues. The CDR3 sequence: CATSRVDGDGYTF. CDR3 DNA sequence: TGTGCCACCAGCAGGGTTGACGGAGATGGCTACACCTTC.

The chain recombines TRBV6-5 with TRBJ1-1; 8 positions agree with TRBD1. Germline V lookup: CDR1 MNHEY, CDR2 SVGAGI. After removal of 2 bases from V and 5 bases from J, the junction contained 7 bases not matched to a gene. There are 15 residues in the CDR3. The CDR3 loop reads CASSYLDRGRTEAFF. Here the CDR3 DNA reads TGTGCCAGCAGTTACCTCGACAGGGGTCGAACTGAAGCTTTCTTT.

V is TRBV15 and J is TRBJ2-7; D perhaps matches TRBD2 (7 bases). Germline CDR1 is LNHNV and CDR2 is YYDKDF (reference sequence). V was clipped by 4 bases and J by 2 bases, with 21 bases between them. There are 17 residues in the CDR3. CDR3 in amino acids: CATSTPLGGGPPYEQYF. The CDR3, as DNA: TGTGCCACCAGCACCCCATTAGGGGGGGGGCCCCCCTACGAGCAGTACTTC.

J is TRBJ1-6 and V is TRBV11-1; 7 bases are a match to TRBD1. V shed 3 bases, J shed 7 bases, and the junction held 9 bases outside the gene matches. This CDR3 has 16 residues. CDR1 and CDR2 (germline): SGHAT, FQDESV (reference sequence). CDR3 coding DNA: TGTGCCAGCAGCTTTACAGGGGTCCGGACGAATTCACCCCTCCACTTT. Encoded protein: CASSFTGVRTNSPLHF.

About this clone: One junction end disagrees with the germline gene, perhaps due to a read error. The chain is built from TRBV3-1 (or the pseudogene TRBV3-2) and TRBJ2-1; D gene uncertain. This CDR3 comprises 17 residues. CDR1 is LGHDT, CDR2 YNNKEL, per germline (reference sequence). For the CDR3, the DNA is TGTGCCAGCAGCATAGGCGGTCCCATTTCCTCCGACAATGAGCAGTTCTTC. This sequence encodes CASSIGGPISSDNEQFF.

The chain carries TRBV6-2 or TRBV6-3 and TRBJ1-1, with D hard to call. The CDR3 covers 15 residues. V shed 0 bases and J shed 1 base, with 9 bases lying between them. Germline V gene sequence: CDR1 MNHEY, CDR2 SVGEGT. The CDR3 spells CASSYSRGRNTEAFF. The CDR3, as DNA: TGTGCCAGCAGTTACTCGCGGGGTAGGAACACTGAAGCTTTCTTT.

The chain employs TRBV25-1 and TRBJ2-2; D unclear. The CDR3 loop spans 15 amino acids. CDR1 is MGHDK, CDR2 SYGVNS, per germline. Trimming left V 7 bases short and J 0 bases short, with 12 bases between. CDR3 sequence: CASTRSSANTGELFF. In nucleotides, the CDR3 is TGTGCCAGCACTAGGTCTTCCGCGAACACCGGGGAGCTGTTTTTT.

This chain joins TRBV19 and TRBJ2-2; a weak D match, TRBD2 (6 bases). The CDR3 loop spans 14 amino acids. Deletions cut 2 bases from V and 5 bases from J, with 9 bases between. Germline CDR1 reads LNHDA; CDR2 reads SQIVND (reference sequence). CDR3 sequence: CASSILGRTGELFF. CDR3 DNA sequence: TGTGCCAGTAGTATACTCGGGAGAACCGGGGAGCTGTTTTTT. The full variable domain, rest sourced from reference TRBV19 and TRBJ2-2, is DGGITQSPKYLFRKEGQNVTLSCEQNLNHDAMYWYRQDPGQGLRLIYYSQIVNDFQKGDIAEGYSVSREKKESFPLTVTSAQKNPTAFYLCASSILGRTGELFFGEGSRLTVL.

V usage is TRBV28 and J usage is TRBJ2-1; 12 bases agree with TRBD2. With V trimmed by 6 bases and J by 4 bases, 1 base remained unmatched. From germline, CDR1 is MDHEN and CDR2 SYDVKM. The CDR3 extends over 14 amino acids. CDR3 residues: CASRGLAGYNEQFF. The CDR3 region has the DNA TGTGCCAGCAGAGGACTAGCGGGGTACAATGAGCAGTTCTTC.

The chain joins TRBV7-3 to TRBJ2-3; TRBD1 agrees at 8 bases. Germline CDR1 SGHTA, CDR2 FQGTGA. With 2 bases clipped from V and 6 bases from J, the junction kept 4 bases outside the gene matches. The CDR3 runs to 14 residues. The CDR3 protein is CASSLQGATDTQYF. DNA for the CDR3: TGTGCCAGCAGCTTACAGGGGGCAACGGATACGCAGTATTTT.

The chain employs TRBV5-6 and TRBJ2-7; 7 nucleotides line up with TRBD1. CDR3 size: 13 residues. Per the germline V gene, CDR1 is SGHDT and CDR2 is YYEEEE. The V gene end was trimmed by 4 bases and the J gene end by 6 bases; junction bases not matched to a gene: 7. CDR3 nucleotides: TGTGCCAGCAGCATTGACAGGGTGCTCGAGCAGTACTTC. Its protein is CASSIDRVLEQYF.

This chain connects TRBV30 to TRBJ1-6, with a weak D call TRBD1 (6 bases). In germline, CDR1 is GTSNPN, CDR2 SVGIG (reference sequence). The ends were cut back, 2 bases at V and 0 bases at J, with 23 bases in the middle. The CDR3 has 20 residues. DNA for the CDR3: TGTGCCTGGAGTAGGGCTAAGTCGGGGGGCAGAAGCTCCTATAATTCACCCCTCCACTTT. It is translated as CAWSRAKSGGRSSYNSPLHF.

The chain links TRBV19 to TRBJ2-1, with a weak D call TRBD2 (5 bases). Germline V gene lookup returns CDR1 LNHDA and CDR2 SQIVND (reference sequence). V was clipped by 11 bases and J by 4 bases, with 21 bases between them. CDR3 size: 15 residues. The CDR3 DNA reads TGTGCCGACAAAATGAGGGTGAACGAGTACAATGAGCAGTTCTTC. This gives the protein CADKMRVNEYNEQFF.

J is TRBJ1-2 and V is TRBV5-1, with D perhaps TRBD1 (6 bases). The V gene's germline CDR1 is SGHRS and CDR2 YFSETQ. V was trimmed by 0 bases and J by 1 base, leaving 10 bases between them. The CDR3 contains 15 residues. CDR3 amino acids: CASSLGTGHNYGYTF. The CDR3 DNA follows: TGCGCCAGCAGCTTGGGCACAGGGCATAACTATGGCTACACCTTC. The whole variable domain, remainder taken from reference TRBV5-1 and TRBJ1-2, is KAGVTQTPRYLIKTRGQQVTLSCSPISGHRSVSWYQQTPGQGLQFLFEYFSETQRNKGNFPGRFSGRQFSNSRSEMNVSTLELGDSALYLCASSLGTGHNYGYTFGSGTRLTVV.